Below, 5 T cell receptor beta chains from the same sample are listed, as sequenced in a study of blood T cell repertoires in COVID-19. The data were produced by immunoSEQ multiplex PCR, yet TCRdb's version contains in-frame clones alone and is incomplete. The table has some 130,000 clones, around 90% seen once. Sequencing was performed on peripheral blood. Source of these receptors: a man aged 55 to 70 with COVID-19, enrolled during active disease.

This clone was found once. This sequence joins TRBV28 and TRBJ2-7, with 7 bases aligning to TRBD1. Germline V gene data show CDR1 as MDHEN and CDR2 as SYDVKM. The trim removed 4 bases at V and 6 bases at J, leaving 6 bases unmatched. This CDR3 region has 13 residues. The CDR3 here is CASSSTQGVEQYF. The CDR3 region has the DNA TGTGCCAGCAGTTCAACTCAGGGGGTCGAGCAGTACTTC.

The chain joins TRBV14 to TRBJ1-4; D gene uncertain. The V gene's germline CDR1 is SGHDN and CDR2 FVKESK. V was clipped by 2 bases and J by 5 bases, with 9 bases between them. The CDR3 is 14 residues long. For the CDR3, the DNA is TGTGCCAGCAGCCAAAATATGAGGAATGAAAAACTGTTTTTT. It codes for CASSQNMRNEKLFF.

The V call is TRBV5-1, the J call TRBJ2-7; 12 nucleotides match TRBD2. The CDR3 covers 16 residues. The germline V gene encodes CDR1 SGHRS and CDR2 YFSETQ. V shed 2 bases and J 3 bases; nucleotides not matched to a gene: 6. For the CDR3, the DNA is TGCGCCAGCAGCTTTTCGACTAGCGGGGGTAACTACGAGCAGTACTTC. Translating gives CASSFSTSGGNYEQYF.

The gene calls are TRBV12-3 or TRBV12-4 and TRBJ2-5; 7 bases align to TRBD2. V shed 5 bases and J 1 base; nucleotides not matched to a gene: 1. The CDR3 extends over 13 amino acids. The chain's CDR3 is CASSGTTQETQYF. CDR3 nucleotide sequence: TGTGCCAGCAGTGGGACTACCCAAGAGACCCAGTACTTC.

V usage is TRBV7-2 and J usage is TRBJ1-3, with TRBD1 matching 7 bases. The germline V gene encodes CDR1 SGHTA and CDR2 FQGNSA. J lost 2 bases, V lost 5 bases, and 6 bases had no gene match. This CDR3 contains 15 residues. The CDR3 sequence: CASSSDRAAGNTIYF. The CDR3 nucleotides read TGTGCCAGCAGCAGCGACAGGGCGGCTGGAAACACCATATATTTT.